This is a list of T cell receptor beta chains from one sample in a study of T cell repertoires in cytomegalovirus infection. TCRdb independently ran MiXCR on the reads; one entry per CDR3 protein. Of a few hundred thousand distinct CDR3 sequences in the sample, about 17% were seen once. Sequencing used PBMCs. These receptor sequences come from a human donor in good health (CMV status not recorded). Some clones in this sample may be carry-over from other donors' samples. CDR3s include the opening cysteine and the closing phenylalanine or tryptophan. Fields, in order: V gene, D gene, J gene, clone size, CDR3 DNA, CDR3 protein. D genes are given only for firm matches. Clone size, where shown, is once, few, many, or a class for clones that have expanded.

TRBV23-1	TRBD1	TRBJ2-7	few	TGCGCCAGCAGTCAAGCCCAGAAAAGCCAGGGGGTGAGGACAGGGGGTTTCGAGCAGTACTTC	CASSQAQKSQGVRTGGFEQYF
TRBV7-2	TRBD2	TRBJ2-7	many	TGTGCCAGCAGCTTCGTTAGCGGGGGGGCCCGCGAGCAGTACTTC	CASSFVSGGAREQYF
TRBV24-1	TRBD1	TRBJ1-4	NA	TGTGCCACCAGTGATGACCGGGACAGCAATGAAAAACTGTTTTTT	CATSDDRDSNEKLFF
TRBV12-3/TRBV12-4	TRBD1	TRBJ2-5	many	TGTGCCAGCAGGCGGACAGGGGATAATCAAGAGACCCAGTACTTC	CASRRTGDNQETQYF
TRBV6-2/TRBV6-3	TRBD2	TRBJ2-5	NA	TGTGCCAGCAGTCTTCGACTAGCGGGGCCGCGGGGGGAGACCCAGTACTTC	CASSLRLAGPRGETQYF
TRBV7-9	TRBD1	TRBJ1-2	many	TGTGCCAGCAGCCCACCGACAGGGTTCTATGGCTACACCTTC	CASSPPTGFYGYTF
TRBV7-2	TRBD2	TRBJ2-2	many	TGTGCCAGCACCCCGGGTAGCGGGGGATGGAACACCGGGGAGCTGTTTTTT	CASTPGSGGWNTGELFF
TRBV28	NA	TRBJ1-1	few	TGTGCCAGCAGTTTAAACCCTTCTGAAGCTTTCTTT	CASSLNPSEAFF
TRBV12-5	NA	TRBJ2-2	many	TGTGCTAGTGGTTTGGTAGGCGGCGGGCGGGGATACACCGGGGAGCTGTTTTTT	CASGLVGGGRGYTGELFF
TRBV4-1	NA	TRBJ2-7	NA	TGCGCCAGCAGCCAAGATGTTTGGGGAGTGAGCGAGCAGTACTTC	CASSQDVWGVSEQYF
TRBV5-4	NA	TRBJ2-5	NA	TGTGCCAGCAGTCTGGGGGGGGCGCTGGGGGAGACCCAGTACTTC	CASSLGGALGETQYF
TRBV12-3/TRBV12-4	NA	TRBJ1-1	few	TGTGCCAGCCAGGTAACCGGAATGAACACTGAAGCTTTCTTT	CASQVTGMNTEAFF
TRBV29-1	NA	TRBJ1-3	NA	TGCAGCGTGCTCCGGGACCTCTCTGGAAACACCATATATTTT	CSVLRDLSGNTIYF
TRBV20-1	NA	TRBJ1-5	few	TGCAGTGCGGTACAAACCAATCAGCCCCAGCATTTT	CSAVQTNQPQHF
TRBV29-1	NA	TRBJ2-5	NA	TGCAGCGTTGCGGAAGAGACCCAGTACTTC	CSVAEETQYF
TRBV20-1	TRBD2	TRBJ2-1	NA	TGCAGCCGCAACGGGAGGACTAGCGGGGGGGGAATTTACAATGAGCAGTTCTTC	CSRNGRTSGGGIYNEQFF
TRBV28	NA	TRBJ2-5	many	TGTGCCAGCAGTTTACCCTCCCGGGTGGAGACCCAGTACTTC	CASSLPSRVETQYF
TRBV9	NA	TRBJ1-4	once	TGTGCCAGCAGCGTAGACCCCGCGTCGGCTGCAACTAATGAAAAACTGTTTTTT	CASSVDPASAATNEKLFF
TRBV5-5	NA	TRBJ1-4	NA	TGTGCCAGCAGCTTTGCCGTTGGGGGTCCTAATGAAAAACTGTTTTTT	CASSFAVGGPNEKLFF
TRBV15	NA	TRBJ1-2	NA	TGTGCCACCAGCAGAGAGAGCTTAGGCTACACCTTC	CATSRESLGYTF
TRBV12-3/TRBV12-4	TRBD2	TRBJ2-7	many	TGTGCCAGCACGATTAGCGGGGTCTCCTACGAGCAGTACTTC	CASTISGVSYEQYF
TRBV10-1	TRBD1	TRBJ2-1	NA	TGCGCCAGCAGTGCCGGGACAGGGGTGAATGAGCAGTTCTTC	CASSAGTGVNEQFF
TRBV7-2	NA	TRBJ1-4	many	TGTGCCAGCAGCGCCTCGGGGGAAAAACTGTTTTTT	CASSASGEKLFF
TRBV7-2	NA	TRBJ2-7	many	TGTGCCAGCAGCTTAGATATGGAGAGGGACTACGAGCAGTACTTC	CASSLDMERDYEQYF
TRBV12-3/TRBV12-4	NA	TRBJ2-7	few	TGTGCCACCCGGGAACTCCGCTCCTACGAGCAGTACTTC	CATRELRSYEQYF
TRBV7-9	TRBD1	TRBJ2-2	NA	TGTGCCAGCAGCTTCCGGGACAGGGCCACCGGGGAGCTGTTTTTT	CASSFRDRATGELFF
TRBV4-1	TRBD1	TRBJ1-1	many	TGCGCCAGCAGCCAAGCACAGGGGGTACTGAACACTGAAGCTTTCTTT	CASSQAQGVLNTEAFF
TRBV20-1	TRBD1	TRBJ1-2	NA	TGCAGTGCTGTTACCGGGACAGGGGGTGGCTACACCTTC	CSAVTGTGGGYTF
TRBV7-9	NA	TRBJ1-1	few	TGTGCCAGCAGCTTAGTATCGGGCGGGGTGAACACTGAAGCTTTCTTT	CASSLVSGGVNTEAFF
TRBV20-1	NA	TRBJ2-5	NA	TGCAGTGCTAGTCTCTTGAATCGGAACTACCAAGAGACCCAGTACTTC	CSASLLNRNYQETQYF
TRBV6-1	TRBD1	TRBJ2-6	NA	TGTGCCAGCAAGGGGGCAGACTCTGGGGCCAACGTCCTGACTTTC	CASKGADSGANVLTF
TRBV7-3	TRBD1	TRBJ2-5	NA	TGTGCCAGCAGCTTAACAAGTGAGGGACAGGTGTACTTC	CASSLTSEGQVYF
TRBV7-2	NA	TRBJ2-7	many	TGTGCCAGCAGCTTAGACACCTTAACCTACGAGCAGTACTTC	CASSLDTLTYEQYF
TRBV7-9	TRBD1	TRBJ2-2	many	TGTGCCAGCAGCCCAGGACAGGGCTCGGGGGACACCGGGGAGCTGTTTTTT	CASSPGQGSGDTGELFF
TRBV10-3	NA	TRBJ1-2	few	TGTGCCATCAGTGAAGCAGGACTCTATGGCTACACCTTC	CAISEAGLYGYTF
TRBV7-2	NA	TRBJ2-3	many	TGTGCCAGCAGCCCAGCGGGCTCAGTAGATACGCAGTATTTT	CASSPAGSVDTQYF
TRBV27	TRBD2	TRBJ2-1	many	TGTGCCAGCAGTTGGGTAGCGGGGACCTACAATGAGCAGTTCTTC	CASSWVAGTYNEQFF
TRBV10-3	NA	TRBJ2-7	few	TGTGCCATCAGTGAGTCTCAGGGTACCGAGCAGTACTTC	CAISESQGTEQYF
TRBV7-2	TRBD1	TRBJ1-5	many	TGTGCCAGCAGCCCACGACAGGGGACAAATCAGCCCCAGCATTTT	CASSPRQGTNQPQHF
TRBV24-1	NA	TRBJ1-5	NA	TGTGCCACCAGTGATATGGATCAGCCCCAGCATTTT	CATSDMDQPQHF
TRBV20-1	TRBD1	TRBJ1-5	few	TGCAGTGCTTCCCCCCACGGACAGGGTAATCAGCCCCAGCATTTT	CSASPHGQGNQPQHF
TRBV5-1	NA	TRBJ2-3	NA	TGCGCCAGCAATCGTTCTCCTCCGAACACAGATACGCAGTATTTT	CASNRSPPNTDTQYF
TRBV19	TRBD1	TRBJ1-5	many	TGTGCCAGTAGTATCCGGGACAGCACCAATCAGCCCCAGCATTTT	CASSIRDSTNQPQHF
TRBV2	NA	TRBJ1-5	NA	TGTGCCCCAAACCGGCCACTGAGCAATCAGCCCCAGCATTTT	CAPNRPLSNQPQHF
TRBV5-1	TRBD1	TRBJ2-7	NA	TGCGCCAGCAGCATGACCGGGACAGGCTCCTACGAGCAGTACTTC	CASSMTGTGSYEQYF
TRBV5-4	NA	TRBJ1-3	few	TGTGCCAGCAGCAGCTTGGGAGTTATCTCTGGAAACACCATATATTTT	CASSSLGVISGNTIYF
TRBV28	NA	TRBJ1-1	few	TGTGCCAGCAGTACCGGTGAAGCTTTCTTT	CASSTGEAFF
TRBV5-4	NA	TRBJ1-1	NA	TGTGCCGTAGAAAGGCAACTGGGGGTGAACACTGAAGCTTTCTTT	CAVERQLGVNTEAFF